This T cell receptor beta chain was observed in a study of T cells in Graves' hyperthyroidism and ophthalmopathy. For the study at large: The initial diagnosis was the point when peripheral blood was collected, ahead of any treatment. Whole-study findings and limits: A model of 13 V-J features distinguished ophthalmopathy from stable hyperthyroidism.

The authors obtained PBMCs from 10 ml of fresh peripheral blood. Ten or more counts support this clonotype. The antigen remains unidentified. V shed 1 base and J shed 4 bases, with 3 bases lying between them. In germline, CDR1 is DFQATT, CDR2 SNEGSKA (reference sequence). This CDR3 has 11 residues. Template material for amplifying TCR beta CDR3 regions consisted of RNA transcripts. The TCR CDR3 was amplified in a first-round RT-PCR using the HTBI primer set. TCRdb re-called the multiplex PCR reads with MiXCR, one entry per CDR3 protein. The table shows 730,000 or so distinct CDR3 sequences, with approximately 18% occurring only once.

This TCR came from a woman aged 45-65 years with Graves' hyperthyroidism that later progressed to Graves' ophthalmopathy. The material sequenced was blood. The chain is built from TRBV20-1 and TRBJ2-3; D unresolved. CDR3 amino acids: CSARVSDTQYF. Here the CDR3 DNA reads TGCAGTGCTAGAGTCTCAGATACGCAGTATTTT.